Listed here are 9 T cell receptor beta chains from one sample, sequenced in a study of cytomegalovirus exposure and HLA in healthy donors. Vbeta (60) and Jbeta (13) primers were used in the PCR. Only in-frame clones appear in the TCRdb table, and some are missing; sequencing was by immunoSEQ multiplex PCR. The table includes some 150,000 clones, around four fifths detected once. The sequenced sample consisted of PBMCs. Receptor source: a female donor in good health and CMV-seronegative.

This chain joins TRBV11-2 and TRBJ2-5; TRBD2 might be the D (5 bases). V lost 3 bases and J 1 base, leaving 6 bases between the germline ends. Germline V gene data show CDR1 as SGHAT and CDR2 as FQNNGV. The CDR3 sequence is 13 residues long. The CDR3 loop is CASSLSGQETQYF. Here the CDR3 DNA reads TGTGCCAGCAGCTTGAGCGGCCAAGAGACCCAGTACTTC.

This chain connects TRBV18 to TRBJ2-3; a possible D gene is TRBD1 (6 bases). Germline V gene data show CDR1 as KGHSH and CDR2 as LQKENI. This CDR3 region has 19 residues. The ends were cut back, 3 bases at V and 0 bases at J, with 22 bases in the middle. The CDR3 region has the DNA TGTGCCAGCTCACCCACTACCCCGACACGGCAGGGGAGCACAGATACGCAGTATTTT. As protein: CASSPTTPTRQGSTDTQYF.

The J gene is TRBJ2-7, the V gene TRBV6-1; 7 positions agree with TRBD1. The CDR3 contains 16 residues. Germline trimming cut 3 bases from V and 0 bases from J; bases unmatched to any gene: 8. Germline assignment: CDR1 MNHNS and CDR2 SASEGT. The CDR3, as DNA: TGTGCCAGCAGTGAGAAGGACAGGTCCCTCTCCTACGAGCAGTACTTC. Translating it yields CASSEKDRSLSYEQYF.

This chain links TRBV19 with TRBJ2-1; 9 bases line up with TRBD2. The germline CDR1 and CDR2 sequences are LNHDA and SQIVND (reference sequence). This CDR3 region has 19 residues. V dropped 3 bases and J dropped 1; count of bases not matched to a gene: 13. The CDR3: CASSIWTGLASTSYNEQFF. In nucleotides, the CDR3 is TGTGCCAGTAGTATCTGGACGGGACTAGCTTCTACGTCCTACAATGAGCAGTTCTTC.

The table lists this clone with a few counts. The chain is built from TRBV6-5 and TRBJ2-2; 8 bases line up with TRBD2. The V segment lost 10 bases and the J segment 7 bases; nucleotides outside the gene matches: 11. CDR3 length equals 14 residues. The germline gives CDR1 MNHEY, CDR2 SVGAGI. CDR3 loop: CATQERERGGELFF. In DNA, the CDR3 is TGTGCCACCCAGGAGCGGGAGCGGGGCGGGGAGCTGTTTTTT.

The genes are TRBV9 and TRBJ1-4, with a possible D match to TRBD1 (6 bases). Trimming cost V 1 base and J 1 base, with 11 bases left between them. CDR3 length: 16 amino acids. Looked up from germline, CDR1 is SGDLS and CDR2 is YYNGEE. The CDR3 sequence: CASSVPLGGTNEKLFF. The DNA for the CDR3 is TGTGCCAGCAGCGTACCCCTAGGGGGAACTAATGAAAAACTGTTTTTT.

The chain carries TRBV5-8 and TRBJ2-2; possible D gene TRBD2, 5 bases. From germline, CDR1 is SGHTS and CDR2 YDEGEE. Trimming shortened V by 0 bases and J by 5 bases, and 8 bases separated the two germline ends. There are 14 residues in the CDR3. The CDR3, as DNA: TGTGCCAGCAGCTTGGTACCGGGGACCGGGGAGCTGTTTTTT. Protein sequence: CASSLVPGTGELFF. Variable domain in full (rest from reference TRBV5-8 and TRBJ2-2): EAGVTQSPTHLIKTRGQQATLRCSPISGHTSVYWYQQALGLGLQFLLWYDEGEERNRGNFPPRFSGRQFPNYSSELNVNALELEDSALYLCASSLVPGTGELFFGEGSRLTVL.

This clone has just one count. The V and J genes are TRBV29-1 and TRBJ2-7, with 7 bases identical to TRBD2. CDR1 SQVTM and CDR2 ANQGSEA come from the germline V gene. This CDR3 region has 15 residues. Trimming took 0 bases from V and 2 from J; bases not matched to a gene: 7. CDR3 amino acids: CSVEDRGGSPYEQYF. CDR3 DNA: TGCAGCGTTGAAGATCGGGGCGGGAGCCCCTACGAGCAGTACTTC.

The chain uses TRBV11-2 and TRBJ2-3, with 8 bases lining up with TRBD1. The CDR3 extends over 14 amino acids. V gave up 6 bases and J gave up 1 base; unmatched junction bases: 3. CDR1 and CDR2 (germline): SGHAT, FQNNGV. The CDR3 DNA sequence: TGTGCCAGCAGAAAGGACAGGGGCACAGATACGCAGTATTTT. This codes for CASRKDRGTDTQYF.